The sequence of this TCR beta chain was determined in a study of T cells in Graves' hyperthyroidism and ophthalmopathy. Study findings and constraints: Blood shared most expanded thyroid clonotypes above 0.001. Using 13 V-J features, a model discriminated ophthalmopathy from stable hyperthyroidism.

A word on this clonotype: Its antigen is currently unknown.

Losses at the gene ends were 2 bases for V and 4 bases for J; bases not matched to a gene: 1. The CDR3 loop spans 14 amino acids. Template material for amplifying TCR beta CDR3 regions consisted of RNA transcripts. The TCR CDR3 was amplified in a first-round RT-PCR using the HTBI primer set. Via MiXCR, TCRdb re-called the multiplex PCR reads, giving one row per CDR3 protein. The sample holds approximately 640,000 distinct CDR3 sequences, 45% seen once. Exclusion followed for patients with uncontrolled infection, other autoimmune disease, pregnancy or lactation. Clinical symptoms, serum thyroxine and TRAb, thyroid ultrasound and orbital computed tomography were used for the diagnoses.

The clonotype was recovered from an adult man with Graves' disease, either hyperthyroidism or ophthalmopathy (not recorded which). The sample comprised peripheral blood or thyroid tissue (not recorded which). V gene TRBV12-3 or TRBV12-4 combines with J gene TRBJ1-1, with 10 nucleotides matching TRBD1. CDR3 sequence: CASSLWDRGTEAFF. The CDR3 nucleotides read TGTGCCAGCAGTTTATGGGACAGGGGCACTGAAGCTTTCTTT.